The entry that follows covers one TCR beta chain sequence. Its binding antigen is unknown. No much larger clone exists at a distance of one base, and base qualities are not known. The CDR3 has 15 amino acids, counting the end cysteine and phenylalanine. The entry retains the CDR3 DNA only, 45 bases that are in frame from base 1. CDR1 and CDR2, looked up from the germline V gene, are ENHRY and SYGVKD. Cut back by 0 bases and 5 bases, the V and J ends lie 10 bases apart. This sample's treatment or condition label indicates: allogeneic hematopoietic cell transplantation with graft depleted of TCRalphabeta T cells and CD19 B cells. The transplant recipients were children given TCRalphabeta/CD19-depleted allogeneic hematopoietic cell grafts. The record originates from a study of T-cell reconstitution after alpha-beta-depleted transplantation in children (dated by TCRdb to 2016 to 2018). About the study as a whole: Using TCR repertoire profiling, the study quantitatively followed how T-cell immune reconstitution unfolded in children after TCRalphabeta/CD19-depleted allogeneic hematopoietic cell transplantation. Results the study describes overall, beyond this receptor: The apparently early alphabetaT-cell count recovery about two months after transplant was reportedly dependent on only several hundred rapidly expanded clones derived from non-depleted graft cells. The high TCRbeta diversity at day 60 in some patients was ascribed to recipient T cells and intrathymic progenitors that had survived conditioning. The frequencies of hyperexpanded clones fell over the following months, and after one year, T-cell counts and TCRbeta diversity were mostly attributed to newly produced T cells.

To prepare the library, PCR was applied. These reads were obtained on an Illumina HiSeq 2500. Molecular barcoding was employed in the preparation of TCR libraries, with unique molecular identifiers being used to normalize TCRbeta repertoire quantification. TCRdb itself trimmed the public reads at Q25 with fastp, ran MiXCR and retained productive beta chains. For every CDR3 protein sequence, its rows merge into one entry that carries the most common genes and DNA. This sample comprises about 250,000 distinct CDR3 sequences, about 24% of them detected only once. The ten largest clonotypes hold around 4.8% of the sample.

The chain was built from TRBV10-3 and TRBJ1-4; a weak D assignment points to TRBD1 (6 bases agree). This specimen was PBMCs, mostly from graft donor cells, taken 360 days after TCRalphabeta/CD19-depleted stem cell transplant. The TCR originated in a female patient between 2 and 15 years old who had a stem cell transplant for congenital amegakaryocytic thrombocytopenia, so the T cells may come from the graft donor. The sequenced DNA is TGTGCCATCAGTGAGTCGAACAGGGAGAATGAAAAACTGTTTTTT. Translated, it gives CAISESNRENEKLFF.